The text below deals with one T cell receptor (beta chain). The germline V and J ends were trimmed by 8 bases and 4 bases, with 23 bases remaining between them. The CDR3 is 17 residues long. Germline assignment: CDR1 MNHEY and CDR2 SMNVEV (reference sequence). Assay: immunoSEQ multiplex PCR; the TCRdb copy retains only in-frame clones and omits some. The sample shows around 100,000 clones, roughly nine tenths of them seen only once. The record originates from a study of OX40 agonist ivuxolimab in advanced cancers. Study background: Three patients responded partially, comprising one with hepatocellular carcinoma and two with cutaneous melanoma.

This chain joins TRBV27 and TRBJ2-2; D is unclear. The starting material was CD4+ or CD8+ T cells sorted from blood, obtained in a trial of the OX40 agonist ivuxolimab. The sequence was obtained from an adult with an advanced solid tumor such as melanoma, head and neck, liver or kidney cancer. Here the CDR3 DNA reads TGTGCCAGCTATAATCCCAGTCTCTCGCGAGGCACCGGGGAGCTGTTTTTT. It encodes CASYNPSLSRGTGELFF.